This T cell receptor (beta chain) derives from a study of T cell changes during pregnancy in multiple sclerosis. The germline V gene encodes CDR1 LNHDA and CDR2 SQIVND (reference sequence). The trim removed 6 bases at V and 0 bases at J, leaving 7 bases unmatched. The CDR3 is 17 amino acids. Repertoires were generated with immunoSEQ multiplex PCR, while TCRdb's copy carries only in-frame clones and drops some. The sample includes some 71,000 clones, roughly nine tenths of them seen just once. The sequence was obtained from a female donor with multiple sclerosis, enrolled in a pregnancy study. The source material was peripheral blood, sampled after pregnancy. The chain carries TRBV19 and TRBJ2-6; 8 bases line up with TRBD1. The CDR3 protein is CASREGQASSGANVLTF. The CDR3 DNA reads as TGTGCCAGTAGGGAGGGACAGGCGAGCTCTGGGGCCAACGTCCTGACTTTC.